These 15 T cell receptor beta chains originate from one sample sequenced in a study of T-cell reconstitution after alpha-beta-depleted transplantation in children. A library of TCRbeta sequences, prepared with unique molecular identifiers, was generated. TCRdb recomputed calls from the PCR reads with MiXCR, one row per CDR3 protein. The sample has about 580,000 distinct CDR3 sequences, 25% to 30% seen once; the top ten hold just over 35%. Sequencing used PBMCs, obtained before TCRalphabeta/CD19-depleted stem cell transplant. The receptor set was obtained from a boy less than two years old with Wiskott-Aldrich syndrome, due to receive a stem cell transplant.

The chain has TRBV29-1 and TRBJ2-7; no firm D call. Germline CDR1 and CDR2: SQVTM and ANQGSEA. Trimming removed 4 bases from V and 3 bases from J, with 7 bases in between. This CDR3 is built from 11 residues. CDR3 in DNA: TGCAGCGTTGGGCAGAACTACGAGCAGTACTTC. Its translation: CSVGQNYEQYF.

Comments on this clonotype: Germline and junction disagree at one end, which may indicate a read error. The CDR3 loop reads CSVDVSMNTESFF. CDR3 coding DNA: TGCAGCGTTGATGTGAGCATGAACACTGAATCTTTCTTT. The chain has TRBV29-1 and TRBJ1-1; D is ambiguous. Germline V CDR1 and CDR2: SQVTM, ANQGSEA. The CDR3 is made up of 13 amino acids.

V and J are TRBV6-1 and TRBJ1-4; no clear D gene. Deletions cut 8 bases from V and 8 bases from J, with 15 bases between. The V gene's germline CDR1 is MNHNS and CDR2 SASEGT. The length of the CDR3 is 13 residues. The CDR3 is CASGEQQREKLFF. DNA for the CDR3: TGTGCCAGCGGGGAACAGCAGCGGGAAAAACTGTTTTTT.

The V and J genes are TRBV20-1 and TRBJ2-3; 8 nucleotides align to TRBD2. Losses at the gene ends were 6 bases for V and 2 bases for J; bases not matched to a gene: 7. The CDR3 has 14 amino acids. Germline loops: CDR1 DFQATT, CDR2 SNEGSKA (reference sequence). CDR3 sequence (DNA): TGCAGTGCCGTAGCGGGATTCCCCACAGATACGCAGTATTTT. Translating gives CSAVAGFPTDTQYF.

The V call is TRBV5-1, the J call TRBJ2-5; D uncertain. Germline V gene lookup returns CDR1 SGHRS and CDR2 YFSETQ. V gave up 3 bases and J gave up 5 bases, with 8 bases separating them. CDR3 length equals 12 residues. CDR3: CASSWVGETQYF. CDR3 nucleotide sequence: TGCGCCAGCAGCTGGGTAGGGGAGACCCAGTACTTC.

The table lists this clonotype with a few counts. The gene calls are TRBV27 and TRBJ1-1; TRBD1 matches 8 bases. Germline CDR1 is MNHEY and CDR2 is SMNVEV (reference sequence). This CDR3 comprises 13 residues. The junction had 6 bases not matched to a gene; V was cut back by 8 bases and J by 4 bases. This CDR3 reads CASHSTGGTEAFF. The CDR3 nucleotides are TGTGCCAGCCATTCTACAGGGGGCACTGAAGCTTTCTTT.

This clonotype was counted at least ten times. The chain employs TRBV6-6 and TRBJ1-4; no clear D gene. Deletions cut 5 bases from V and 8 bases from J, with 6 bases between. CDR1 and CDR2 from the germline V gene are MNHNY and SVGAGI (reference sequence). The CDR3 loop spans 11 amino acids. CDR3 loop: CASSPGEKLFF. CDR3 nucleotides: TGTGCCAGCAGTCCGGGCGAAAAACTGTTTTTT.

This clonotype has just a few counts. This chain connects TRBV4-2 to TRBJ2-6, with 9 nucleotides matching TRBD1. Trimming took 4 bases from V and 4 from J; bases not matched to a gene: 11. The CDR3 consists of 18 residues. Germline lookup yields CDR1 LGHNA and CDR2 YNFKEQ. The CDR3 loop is CASSPGTGTFAGANVLTF. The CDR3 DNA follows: TGTGCCAGCAGCCCCGGGACAGGGACGTTCGCCGGGGCCAACGTCCTGACTTTC.

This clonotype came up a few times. CDR3 in amino acids: CASRRRGADEQYF. In DNA form, the CDR3 reads TGTGCCAGCAGGCGCCGGGGGGCCGACGAGCAGTACTTC. This chain uses TRBV12-3 or TRBV12-4 with TRBJ2-7; D is perhaps TRBD2 (7 bases). CDR3 length: 13 residues. Trimming shortened V by 6 bases and J by 5 bases, and 14 bases separated the two germline ends.

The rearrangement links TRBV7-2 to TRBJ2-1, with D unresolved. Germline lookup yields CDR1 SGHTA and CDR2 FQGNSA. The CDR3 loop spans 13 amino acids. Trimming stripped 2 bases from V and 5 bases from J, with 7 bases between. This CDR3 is CASSLKKNNEQFF. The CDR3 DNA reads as TGTGCCAGCAGCTTAAAAAAAAACAATGAGCAGTTCTTC.

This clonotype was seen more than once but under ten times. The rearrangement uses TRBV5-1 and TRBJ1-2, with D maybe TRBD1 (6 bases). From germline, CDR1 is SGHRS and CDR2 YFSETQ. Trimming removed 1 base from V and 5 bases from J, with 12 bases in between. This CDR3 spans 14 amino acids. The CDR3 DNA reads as TGCGCCAGCAGCTTGCCGGGGGCAGGGTATGGCTACACCTTC. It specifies CASSLPGAGYGYTF. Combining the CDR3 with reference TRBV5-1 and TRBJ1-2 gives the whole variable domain KAGVTQTPRYLIKTRGQQVTLSCSPISGHRSVSWYQQTPGQGLQFLFEYFSETQRNKGNFPGRFSGRQFSNSRSEMNVSTLELGDSALYLCASSLPGAGYGYTFGSGTRLTVV.

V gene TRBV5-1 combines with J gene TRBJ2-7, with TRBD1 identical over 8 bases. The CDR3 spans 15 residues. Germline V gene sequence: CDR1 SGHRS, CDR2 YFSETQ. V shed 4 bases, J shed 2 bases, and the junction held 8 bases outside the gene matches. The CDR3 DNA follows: TGCGCCAGCAGCGGGCGGACAGGGACGACCTACGAGCAGTACTTC. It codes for CASSGRTGTTYEQYF.

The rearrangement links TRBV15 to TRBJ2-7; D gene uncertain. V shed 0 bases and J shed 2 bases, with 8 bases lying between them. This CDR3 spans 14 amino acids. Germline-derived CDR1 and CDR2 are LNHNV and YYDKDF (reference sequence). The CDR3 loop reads CATSRETNTYEQYF. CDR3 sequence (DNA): TGTGCCACCAGCAGAGAGACCAACACCTACGAGCAGTACTTC.

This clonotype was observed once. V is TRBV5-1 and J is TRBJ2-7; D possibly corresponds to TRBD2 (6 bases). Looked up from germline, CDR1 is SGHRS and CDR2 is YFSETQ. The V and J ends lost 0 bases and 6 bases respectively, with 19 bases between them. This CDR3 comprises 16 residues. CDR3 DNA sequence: TGCGCCAGCAGCTTGGCCCCACGTCCGGGGGTTGGCGAGCAGTACTTC. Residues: CASSLAPRPGVGEQYF.

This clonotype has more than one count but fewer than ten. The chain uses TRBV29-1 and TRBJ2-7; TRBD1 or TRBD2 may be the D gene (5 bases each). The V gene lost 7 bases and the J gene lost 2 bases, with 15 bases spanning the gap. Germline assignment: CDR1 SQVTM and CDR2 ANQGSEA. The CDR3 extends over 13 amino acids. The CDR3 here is CSASRGRAYEQYF. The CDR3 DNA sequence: TGCAGCGCCTCTAGGGGACGCGCCTACGAGCAGTACTTC.